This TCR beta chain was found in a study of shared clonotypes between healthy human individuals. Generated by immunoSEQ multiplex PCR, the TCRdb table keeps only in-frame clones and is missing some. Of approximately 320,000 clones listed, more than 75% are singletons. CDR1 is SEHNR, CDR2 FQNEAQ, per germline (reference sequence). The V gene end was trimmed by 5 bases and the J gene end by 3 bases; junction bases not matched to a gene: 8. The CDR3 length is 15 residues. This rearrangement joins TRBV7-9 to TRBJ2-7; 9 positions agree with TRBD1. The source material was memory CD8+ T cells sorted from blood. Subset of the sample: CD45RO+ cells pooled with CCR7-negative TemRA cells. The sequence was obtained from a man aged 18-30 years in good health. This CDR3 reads CASSTRQGVFYEQYF. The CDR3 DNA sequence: TGTGCCAGCAGCACCAGACAGGGGGTCTTCTACGAGCAGTACTTC.